Listed here are 22 T cell receptor beta chains from one sample, sequenced in a study of blood T cells in healthy people across ages (dated by TCRdb to between 2014 and 2017). Libraries were built with 5' RACE. Sequencing took place on an Illumina HiSeq 2500. A second 7 to 11 cycle PCR used a sample-barcoded 5' primer and a J-beta primer mix. Using fastp at Q25 and MiXCR, TCRdb reprocessed the public reads and kept productive beta chains. One record per CDR3 amino acid sequence lists the most common genes and DNA. Across this sample there are 500,000 to 650,000 distinct CDR3 sequences, with about 26% seen only once. 3% to 4% of the sample belongs to the ten largest clones. These sequences were also reported in another study, on T cells of mothers and their children.

The source material was blood. Source of these receptors: a boy aged 2 to 10 in good health.

The J gene is TRBJ2-5, the V gene TRBV7-9; D unresolved. The J call may be incorrect, as the DNA end agrees better with TRBJ2-7. The CDR3 loop spans 14 amino acids. Germline loops: CDR1 SEHNR, CDR2 FQNEAQ (reference sequence). This CDR3 reads CASSSRALGYEQYF. The CDR3 region has the DNA TGTGCCAGCAGCTCCCGAGCCTTGGGCTACGAGCAGTACTTC.

This clonotype was found a few times. The chain carries TRBV6-1 and TRBJ2-2; D is possibly TRBD2 (6 bases). Germline lookup yields CDR1 MNHNS and CDR2 SASEGT. Trimming removed 8 bases from V and 3 bases from J, with 16 bases in between. This CDR3 has 15 residues. The chain's CDR3 is CASRSGREDTGELFF. The CDR3 coding sequence is TGTGCCAGCCGCTCCGGGAGAGAGGACACCGGGGAGCTGTTTTTT.

This rearrangement joins TRBV20-1 to TRBJ1-2; 10 bases align to TRBD1. Germline V gives CDR1 DFQATT, CDR2 SNEGSKA (reference sequence). The CDR3 spans 12 residues. V trimming: 5 bases; J trimming: 7 bases; junction bases outside the gene matches: 4. The CDR3 region has the DNA TGCAGTGCTTACCGGGACAGGGGTGGCTACACCTTC. It yields the protein CSAYRDRGGYTF.

The rearrangement links TRBV5-4 to TRBJ2-5; 8 bases fit TRBD2. This CDR3 contains 16 residues. J was trimmed by 2 bases and V by 6 bases; bases with no gene match: 12. CDR1 and CDR2 (germline): SGHNT, YYREEE (reference sequence). The CDR3 spells CASTNFLGTRQETQYF. The CDR3 coding sequence is TGTGCCAGCACAAACTTCTTAGGGACTAGACAAGAGACCCAGTACTTC.

The chain employs TRBV25-1 and TRBJ2-1, with 11 bases identical to TRBD1. TRBJ2-7 explains the end of the DNA better; the J call may be wrong. CDR1 is MGHDK, CDR2 SYGVNS, per germline. The CDR3 has 15 residues. CDR3 residues: CASSEGQGGRYEQYF. CDR3 DNA: TGTGCCAGCAGTGAGGGACAGGGGGGACGTTACGAGCAGTACTTC.

This chain links TRBV10-3 with TRBJ2-7; 7 bases are shared with TRBD1. CDR1 and CDR2 (germline): ENHRY, SYGVKD. The ends lost 0 bases at V and 3 bases at J; junction bases unmatched: 17. This CDR3 is 19 amino acids long. The CDR3 protein is CAISESDPLMRGRNYEQYF. The CDR3, as DNA: TGTGCCATCAGTGAGTCGGACCCGTTAATGAGGGGGCGCAACTACGAGCAGTACTTC.

This clonotype was seen repeatedly, ten times or more. The gene calls are TRBV18 and TRBJ2-5, with 7 bases fitting TRBD1. The CDR3 has 13 residues. With V trimmed by 3 bases and J by 4 bases, 2 bases remained unmatched. Germline V gene data show CDR1 as KGHSH and CDR2 as LQKENI. DNA for the CDR3: TGTGCCAGCTCACCGGGACAGAGAGAGACCCAGTACTTC. It translates to CASSPGQRETQYF.

V gene TRBV4-1 combines with J gene TRBJ2-3; D is ambiguous. The CDR3 runs to 15 residues. CDR1 is MGHRA and CDR2 is YSYEKL in the germline V gene. V was trimmed by 0 bases and J by 2 bases, leaving 9 bases between them. CDR3 DNA: TGCGCCAGCAGCCAAGATTCGTCGGACACAGATACGCAGTATTTT. Its translation: CASSQDSSDTDTQYF.

The V gene is TRBV12-3 or TRBV12-4, the J gene TRBJ2-3; 7 bases align to TRBD1. This CDR3 has 13 amino acids. V trimming: 10 bases; J trimming: 4 bases; junction bases outside the gene matches: 8. Here the CDR3 reads CATVDRFADTQYF. The CDR3 nucleotides read TGTGCCACCGTGGACAGGTTTGCAGATACGCAGTATTTT.

In this sample, this clonotype turned up a few times. The chain employs TRBV20-1 and TRBJ2-1, with a possible D match to TRBD2 (5 bases). Germline lookup yields CDR1 DFQATT and CDR2 SNEGSKA (reference sequence). This CDR3 spans 14 amino acids. Trimming removed 5 bases at V and 0 bases at J, with 11 bases between. The CDR3 is CSAPRTASYNEQFF. The CDR3 coding sequence is TGCAGTGCTCCACGGACTGCCTCCTACAATGAGCAGTTCTTC.

The genes are TRBV24-1 and TRBJ1-1; TRBD1 aligns across 7 bases. The CDR3 is 14 residues long. Germline V gene data show CDR1 as KGHDR and CDR2 as SFDVKD. Losses at the gene ends were 2 bases for V and 3 bases for J; bases not matched to a gene: 2. The CDR3 DNA is TGTGCCACCAGTGATTCCCAGGGGGACACTGAAGCTTTCTTT. Protein sequence: CATSDSQGDTEAFF.

The genes are TRBV20-1 and TRBJ2-7; TRBD2 aligns across 9 bases. CDR1 and CDR2 (germline): DFQATT, SNEGSKA (reference sequence). Trimming cost V 1 base and J 2 bases; bases outside gene matches: 9. The CDR3 is made up of 16 amino acids. CDR3 in amino acids: CSARGRLSGRPYEQYF. In nucleotides, the CDR3 is TGCAGTGCTAGAGGACGGTTAAGCGGGAGGCCCTACGAGCAGTACTTC.

The chain links TRBV20-1 to TRBJ1-4; 9 bases are a match to TRBD1. The CDR3 is 15 amino acids. Germline V gene data show CDR1 as DFQATT and CDR2 as SNEGSKA (reference sequence). Unmatched junction bases numbered 7, after V lost 5 bases and J lost 3 bases. The CDR3 sequence is CSAGIYRGPNEKLFF. CDR3 nucleotides: TGCAGTGCTGGAATATACAGGGGGCCTAATGAAAAACTGTTTTTT.

The chain combines TRBV15 with TRBJ2-3, with a weak D call TRBD1 (6 bases). The V end was cut by 5 bases, the J end by 4 bases, with 10 bases between. The CDR3 has 13 residues. Germline V gives CDR1 LNHNV, CDR2 YYDKDF (reference sequence). In nucleotides, the CDR3 is TGTGCCACCAGCGAAAAGGGGGCAGATACGCAGTATTTT. This sequence encodes CATSEKGADTQYF.

This clonotype was seen a few times. This chain joins TRBV6-4 and TRBJ2-6, with no clear D. Germline CDR1 and CDR2: MRHNA and SNTAGT. Trimming removed 6 bases at V and 4 bases at J, with 16 bases between. The CDR3 runs to 16 residues. The CDR3 region is CASSPRPTTGANVLTF. CDR3 in DNA: TGTGCCAGCAGCCCGAGACCCACTACGGGGGCCAACGTCCTGACTTTC.

The CDR3 coding sequence is TGCAGTGCTTTAGCGGGAGTTATCGAGCAGTACTTC. Amino acid sequence: CSALAGVIEQYF. The rearrangement links TRBV20-1 to TRBJ2-7; 9 positions match TRBD2. This CDR3 is 12 amino acids long. V dropped 5 bases and J dropped 6; count of bases not matched to a gene: 5. The V gene's germline CDR1 is DFQATT and CDR2 SNEGSKA (reference sequence).

The genes are TRBV6-1 and TRBJ2-1; 7 nucleotides agree with TRBD1. V dropped 6 bases and J dropped 1; count of bases not matched to a gene: 15. The length of the CDR3 is 18 residues. CDR1 and CDR2 (germline): MNHNS, SASEGT. DNA for the CDR3: TGTGCCAGCAGCCCCCTCCCCCGACAGGGCCTATCCTACAATGAGCAGTTCTTC. Protein product: CASSPLPRQGLSYNEQFF.

The chain is built from TRBV12-3 or TRBV12-4 and TRBJ1-2, with D tentatively TRBD1 (5 bases). The V end was cut by 3 bases, the J end by 4 bases, with 9 bases between. The CDR3 is 13 amino acids. CDR3 sequence: CASSLRGGYGYTF. In DNA, the CDR3 is TGTGCCAGCAGTTTGCGGGGGGGCTATGGCTACACCTTC.

This clonotype was seen a few times. The rearrangement links TRBV12-3 or TRBV12-4 to TRBJ2-5; TRBD1 aligns across 7 bases. The end of the DNA aligns better with TRBJ2-7, so the J call may be wrong. The CDR3 extends over 13 amino acids. CDR3 coding DNA: TGTGCCAGCAGTCCAACAGGGGTGGACGAGCAGTACTTC. Translating it yields CASSPTGVDEQYF.

The CDR3 region is CASGAGASFEQYF. CDR3 bases: TGTGCTAGTGGTGCGGGGGCTTCCTTTGAGCAGTACTTC. The rearrangement joins TRBV12-5 to TRBJ2-5, with D maybe TRBD2 (7 bases). Germline CDR1 is LGHNT and CDR2 is FRNRAP. CDR3 length equals 13 residues. The V gene lost 5 bases and the J gene lost 11 bases, with 18 bases spanning the gap.

This clonotype occurred once. This chain uses TRBV28 with TRBJ2-7; D gene uncertain. The CDR3 sequence is 13 residues long. Trimming shortened V by 2 bases and J by 3 bases, and 8 bases separated the two germline ends. Germline values: CDR1 MDHEN, CDR2 SYDVKM. The CDR3 DNA reads TGTGCCAGCAGTTTAAAACGGTACTACGAGCAGTACTTC. Its translation is CASSLKRYYEQYF.

This chain uses TRBV12-3 or TRBV12-4 with TRBJ1-1, with D perhaps matching TRBD1 (6 bases). V gave up 6 bases and J gave up 8 bases, with 10 bases separating them. This CDR3 spans 11 amino acids. CDR3 in DNA: TGTGCCAGCAGAGTAAGGGGGGAAGCTTTCTTT. Translating gives CASRVRGEAFF.